The 32 T cell receptor beta chains listed next were all sequenced from one sample in a study of T cells in Graves' hyperthyroidism and ophthalmopathy. The source material, RNA transcripts, was used to amplify TCR beta CDR3 regions. During a first-round RT-PCR of the TCR CDR3, the HTBI primer set was used. From the multiplex PCR reads, TCRdb called clonotypes with MiXCR, one entry per CDR3 protein. The table records roughly 580,000 distinct CDR3 sequences, around 13% of them present only once. Sequencing was done on a sample of blood. The receptors originated from a young woman with Graves' hyperthyroidism that later progressed to Graves' ophthalmopathy.

Ten or more counts support this clonotype. This chain uses TRBV12-3 or TRBV12-4 with TRBJ1-1, with 9 bases matching TRBD1. V gave up 5 bases and J gave up 4 bases; unmatched junction bases: 8. The CDR3 covers 15 residues. CDR3 coding DNA: TGTGCCAGCAGTCCATTATCGGACAGGGGCACTGAAGCTTTCTTT. It translates to CASSPLSDRGTEAFF.

This clonotype turned up a few times. This may come from a read error, since a much larger clone is one base off. The chain carries TRBV6-1 and TRBJ2-2, with 9 bases that match TRBD2. The germline gives CDR1 MNHNS, CDR2 SASEGT. The CDR3 totals 14 residues. The CDR3 protein is CASQGLAVTRELFF. CDR3 coding DNA: TGTGCCAGTCAGGGACTAGCAGTCACCCGGGAGCTGTTTTTT.

This clonotype was seen repeatedly, ten times or more. The chain has TRBV27 and TRBJ1-2; D perhaps matches TRBD1 (5 bases). Trimming took 4 bases from V and 2 from J, leaving 11 bases between them. The CDR3 sequence is 14 residues long. Germline V CDR1 and CDR2: MNHEY, SMNVEV (reference sequence). The CDR3 spells CASSSRTTNYGYTF. CDR3 DNA: TGTGCCAGCAGTTCCAGGACAACAAACTATGGCTACACCTTC.

Ten or more counts support this clonotype. The gene calls are TRBV6-2 or TRBV6-3 and TRBJ1-2; D call uncertain. The germline V gene encodes CDR1 MNHEY and CDR2 SVGEGT. The CDR3 sequence is 11 residues long. The V gene lost 8 bases and the J gene lost 3 bases, with 7 bases spanning the gap. The CDR3 nucleotides are TGTGCCAGCCGGGTCGACTATGGCTACACCTTC. Protein: CASRVDYGYTF.

This clonotype was counted ten times or more. The V and J genes are TRBV12-5 and TRBJ1-1, with 10 positions matching TRBD1. Germline loops: CDR1 LGHNT, CDR2 FRNRAP. After removal of 1 base from V and 5 bases from J, the junction contained 7 bases not matched to a gene. The CDR3 sequence is 16 residues long. CDR3 region: CASGLGPGQGITEAFF. CDR3 bases: TGTGCTAGTGGTTTGGGTCCGGGACAGGGGATAACTGAAGCTTTCTTT.

This clonotype was observed many times. The rearrangement links TRBV12-3 or TRBV12-4 to TRBJ2-1; D is undetermined. The CDR3 is 11 amino acids. The V end was cut by 7 bases, the J end by 5 bases, with 6 bases between. DNA of the CDR3: TGTGCCAGCAACTCGAACAATGAGCAGTTCTTC. It yields the protein CASNSNNEQFF.

The chain combines TRBV4-1 with TRBJ1-4, with 7 bases fitting TRBD1. With 2 bases clipped from V and 7 bases from J, the junction kept 7 bases outside the gene matches. The CDR3 sequence is 15 residues long. Per the germline V gene, CDR1 is MGHRA and CDR2 is YSYEKL. The CDR3 is CASSQLDREGEKLFF. The CDR3 DNA reads as TGCGCCAGCAGCCAACTCGACAGGGAAGGTGAAAAACTGTTTTTT.

The table lists this clonotype with many counts. The rearrangement links TRBV28 to TRBJ2-7, with D maybe TRBD2 (6 bases). This CDR3 contains 14 residues. The V gene's germline CDR1 is MDHEN and CDR2 SYDVKM. V was trimmed by 4 bases and J by 2 bases, leaving 12 bases between them. The CDR3 sequence: CASSSQGGAYEQYF. The CDR3 DNA reads TGTGCCAGCAGTTCTCAGGGCGGGGCCTACGAGCAGTACTTC.

This clonotype turned up a few times. V gene TRBV11-3 combines with J gene TRBJ2-7, with 13 bases that match TRBD2. Germline V lookup: CDR1 SGHNT, CDR2 YENEEA. This CDR3 comprises 16 residues. The V and J ends lost 5 bases and 3 bases, in that order; junction bases with no gene match: 7. Here the CDR3 reads CASSPTSGRTLYEQYF. In DNA, the CDR3 is TGTGCCAGCAGCCCGACTAGCGGGAGGACCCTCTACGAGCAGTACTTC.

In its sample, this clonotype was seen many times. J is TRBJ2-3 and V is TRBV27; D not resolved. CDR3 length equals 16 residues. Per the germline V gene, CDR1 is MNHEY and CDR2 is SMNVEV (reference sequence). Trimming took off 5 bases at V and 0 bases at J, with 15 bases between the two ends. The CDR3: CASSPQSRMSTDTQYF. For the CDR3, the DNA is TGTGCCAGCAGTCCCCAATCGCGGATGAGCACAGATACGCAGTATTTT.

This clonotype was detected many times. V and J are TRBV7-9 and TRBJ2-3, with D tentatively TRBD2 (6 bases). V was clipped by 5 bases and J by 1 base, with 13 bases between them. This CDR3 is 15 amino acids long. Per the germline V gene, CDR1 is SEHNR and CDR2 is FQNEAQ (reference sequence). CDR3 DNA: TGTGCCAGCAGCCTTAGCACGGGAGGCACAGATACGCAGTATTTT. This encodes CASSLSTGGTDTQYF.

This clonotype was picked up many times. The rearrangement links TRBV7-2 to TRBJ2-3, with unresolved D. This CDR3 has 11 amino acids. The ends were cut back, 10 bases at V and 0 bases at J, with 5 bases in the middle. Germline V gives CDR1 SGHTA, CDR2 FQGNSA. DNA for the CDR3: TGTGCCACCACTAGCACAGATACGCAGTATTTT. The encoded protein is CATTSTDTQYF.

This clonotype was recorded many times. The rearrangement links TRBV7-2 to TRBJ1-1; TRBD1 might be the D (5 bases). The CDR3 totals 17 residues. V dropped 2 bases and J dropped 1 base, with 17 bases sitting between them. Germline V lookup: CDR1 SGHTA, CDR2 FQGNSA. The CDR3 reads CASSLFGGWGTNTEAFF. CDR3 nucleotides: TGTGCCAGCAGCTTATTTGGGGGGTGGGGTACGAACACTGAAGCTTTCTTT. Variable domain in full (rest from reference TRBV7-2 and TRBJ1-1): GAGVSQSPSNKVTEKGKDVELRCDPISGHTALYWYRQSLGQGLEFLIYFQGNSAPDKSGLPSDRFSAERTGGSVSTLTIQRTQQEDSAVYLCASSLFGGWGTNTEAFFGQGTRLTVV.

Ten or more counts support this clonotype. The genes are TRBV10-3 and TRBJ2-3, with D perhaps matching TRBD2 (6 bases). The CDR3 sequence is 14 residues long. V lost 6 bases to trimming and J lost 3 bases, with 13 bases between them. Germline CDR1 and CDR2: ENHRY and SYGVKD. The CDR3 region is CAIRATGETDTQYF. CDR3 sequence (DNA): TGTGCCATCAGGGCGACGGGAGAAACAGATACGCAGTATTTT.

Concerning this clonotype itself: A much larger clone differs by one base, so this may be a read error. J is TRBJ1-3 and V is TRBV6-2 or TRBV6-3; 9 bases are a match to TRBD1. The CDR3 covers 16 residues. CDR1 is MNHEY, CDR2 SVGEGT, per germline. This CDR3 is CASSYSYRGQGNAIYF. The CDR3 DNA reads TGTGCCAGCAGTTACTCGTACAGGGGGCAAGGAAACGCCATATATTTT.

V and J are TRBV6-1 and TRBJ2-5, with 7 bases matching TRBD1. Germline trimming cut 4 bases from V and 1 base from J; bases unmatched to any gene: 6. The CDR3 consists of 15 residues. Germline V gives CDR1 MNHNS, CDR2 SASEGT. Here the CDR3 DNA reads TGTGCCAGCAGTGTGACAGGGAGTTTCCAAGAGACCCAGTACTTC. This codes for CASSVTGSFQETQYF.

This clonotype was counted many times. The J gene is TRBJ2-5, the V gene TRBV7-8; TRBD2 agrees at 14 bases. The CDR3 sequence is 16 residues long. Looked up from germline, CDR1 is SGHVS and CDR2 is FQNEAQ. With 5 bases clipped from V and 5 bases from J, the junction kept 7 bases outside the gene matches. CDR3 in DNA: TGTGCCAGCAGCGCGGGACTAGCGGGAGAGGGTGAGACCCAGTACTTC. Its translation: CASSAGLAGEGETQYF.

This clonotype was picked up a small number of times. The V gene is TRBV3-1, the J gene TRBJ2-5; TRBD1 aligns across 9 bases. The length of the CDR3 is 16 residues. J was trimmed by 2 bases and V by 3 bases; bases with no gene match: 7. The germline gives CDR1 LGHDT, CDR2 YNNKEL (reference sequence). The CDR3 reads CASSHSGQGGQETQYF. The CDR3 DNA sequence: TGTGCCAGCAGCCATTCGGGACAGGGAGGGCAAGAGACCCAGTACTTC.

In this sample, this clonotype turned up a few times. V and J are TRBV11-2 and TRBJ2-7, with 10 bases that match TRBD1. V was clipped by 5 bases and J by 3 bases; unmatched bases: 19. Germline V gene data show CDR1 as SGHAT and CDR2 as FQNNGV. The CDR3 has 19 residues. CDR3 nucleotides: TGTGCCAGCAGCCCAATCAGCCGGGACAGGGGCGGGATGGTCTACGAGCAGTACTTC. Its translation: CASSPISRDRGGMVYEQYF. The complete variable domain, with remaining parts taken from reference TRBV11-2 and TRBJ2-7, reads EAGVAQSPRYKIIEKRQSVAFWCNPISGHATLYWYQQILGQGPKLLIQFQNNGVVDDSQLPKDRFSAERLKGVDSTLKIQPAKLEDSAVYLCASSPISRDRGGMVYEQYFGPGTRLTVT.

The chain recombines TRBV28 with TRBJ1-5, with D unclear. V lost 4 bases to trimming and J lost 7 bases, with 11 bases between them. Germline V lookup: CDR1 MDHEN, CDR2 SYDVKM. The CDR3 totals 13 residues. The CDR3 coding sequence is TGTGCCAGCAGTTGGAGGGTAGACCAGCCCCAGCATTTT. It is translated as CASSWRVDQPQHF.

In its sample, this clonotype was seen many times. This chain links TRBV6-6 with TRBJ2-3; 9 bases line up with TRBD1. The J segment lost 3 bases and the V segment lost 0 bases, leaving 7 bases of the junction unmatched. CDR1 and CDR2 from the germline V gene are MNHNY and SVGAGI (reference sequence). CDR3 length: 17 residues. DNA of the CDR3: TGTGCCAGCAGTTACTCGAAGGGACAGGGACGAACAGATACGCAGTATTTT. Protein: CASSYSKGQGRTDTQYF.

This clonotype came up many times. The chain is built from TRBV11-3 and TRBJ2-2; TRBD1 matches at 11 bases. This CDR3 contains 17 residues. Trimming cost V 4 bases and J 0 bases; bases outside gene matches: 4. Germline CDR1 reads SGHNT; CDR2 reads YENEEA. The CDR3 loop is CASSSWTGGPNTGELFF. The CDR3 DNA is TGTGCCAGCAGCTCGTGGACAGGGGGCCCGAACACCGGGGAGCTGTTTTTT.

This clonotype was observed at least ten times. This chain joins TRBV30 and TRBJ2-1, with D tentatively TRBD2 (5 bases). This CDR3 comprises 16 residues. Germline CDR1 and CDR2: GTSNPN and SVGIG (reference sequence). The germline V and J ends were trimmed by 6 bases and 3 bases, with 21 bases remaining between them. Written as DNA, the CDR3 is TGTGCCTGTCCCAAAGTTGGCGGGCCGATCTACAATGAGCAGTTCTTC. Translation: CACPKVGGPIYNEQFF.

At least ten counts were recorded for this clonotype. This rearrangement joins TRBV28 to TRBJ1-1; tentatively, D is TRBD1 (6 bases). CDR1 is MDHEN and CDR2 is SYDVKM in the germline V gene. The ends were cut back, 1 base at V and 1 base at J, with 13 bases in the middle. The CDR3 sequence is 16 residues long. The CDR3 protein is CASSLSSTGQNTEAFF. The CDR3 region has the DNA TGTGCCAGCAGTTTATCCTCGACAGGACAGAACACTGAAGCTTTCTTT. Full variable domain (rest looked up from reference TRBV28 and TRBJ1-1): DVKVTQSSRYLVKRTGEKVFLECVQDMDHENMFWYRQDPGLGLRLIYFSYDVKMKEKGDIPEGYSVSREKKERFSLILESASTNQTSMYLCASSLSSTGQNTEAFFGQGTRLTVV.

This clonotype was observed a handful of times. V gene TRBV11-3 combines with J gene TRBJ1-1, with D tentatively TRBD1 (5 bases). The CDR3 length is 16 residues. Per the germline V gene, CDR1 is SGHNT and CDR2 is YENEEA. V lost 0 bases and J 1 base, leaving 12 bases between the germline ends. The CDR3 DNA follows: TGTGCCAGCAGCTTAGATGGGGGTGCGGGGAACACTGAAGCTTTCTTT. Translating gives CASSLDGGAGNTEAFF.

This clonotype was seen ten or more times. The chain joins TRBV11-3 to TRBJ2-7, with 10 bases aligning to TRBD1. With 6 bases clipped from V and 5 bases from J, the junction kept 7 bases outside the gene matches. Germline V gives CDR1 SGHNT, CDR2 YENEEA. This CDR3 region has 14 residues. The CDR3 loop reads CASRYRDRGNEQYF. The CDR3 nucleotides read TGTGCCAGCAGATACCGGGACAGGGGCAACGAGCAGTACTTC.

This clonotype was detected only a few times. The chain recombines TRBV3-1 with TRBJ2-6, with 7 positions matching TRBD2. This CDR3 is built from 18 residues. V shed 4 bases and J 4 bases; nucleotides not matched to a gene: 13. Germline V gives CDR1 LGHDT, CDR2 YNNKEL (reference sequence). This CDR3 is CASSRGGFLAKGANVLTF. In DNA form, the CDR3 reads TGTGCCAGCAGCCGGGGGGGTTTCCTGGCGAAGGGGGCCAACGTCCTGACTTTC.

This clonotype came up a few times. The CDR3 is CASSLFIGYEQYF. The CDR3, as DNA: TGTGCCAGCAGCCTATTTATTGGATACGAGCAGTACTTC. The chain is built from TRBV27 and TRBJ2-7; D not resolved. Germline CDR1 reads MNHEY; CDR2 reads SMNVEV (reference sequence). The CDR3 consists of 13 residues. The V end lost 6 bases, the J end lost 4 bases, and 13 bases lay between the germline ends.

The table lists this clonotype with many counts. The chain links TRBV20-1 to TRBJ2-1, with D perhaps matching TRBD1 or TRBD2 (5 bases each). Germline CDR1 reads DFQATT; CDR2 reads SNEGSKA (reference sequence). The CDR3 extends over 11 amino acids. Trimming stripped 6 bases from V and 6 bases from J, with 9 bases between. The CDR3 DNA reads as TGCAGTGCGGGGACCCTCAATGAGCAGTTCTTC. Its protein is CSAGTLNEQFF.

This clonotype was found a few times. The chain combines TRBV7-8 with TRBJ2-7; no reliable D call. The length of the CDR3 is 12 residues. The ends were cut back, 2 bases at V and 7 bases at J, with 9 bases in the middle. Germline V CDR1 and CDR2: SGHVS, FQNEAQ. The CDR3 nucleotides read TGTGCCAGCAGCTTACTCCCCCGGGAGCAGTACTTC. This codes for CASSLLPREQYF.

This clonotype was picked up many times. This chain joins TRBV20-1 and TRBJ2-2; 8 nucleotides line up with TRBD2. This CDR3 is 15 amino acids long. Germline V lookup: CDR1 DFQATT, CDR2 SNEGSKA (reference sequence). Trimming at V came to 4 bases and at J to 4 bases, leaving 8 bases not matched to a gene. CDR3 protein: CSAKPAGAGTGELFF. The CDR3 nucleotides read TGCAGTGCTAAGCCAGCGGGAGCCGGCACCGGGGAGCTGTTTTTT.

This clonotype has more than one count but fewer than ten. V and J are TRBV9 and TRBJ2-7; 8 bases match TRBD1. The CDR3 length is 13 residues. Germline CDR1 SGDLS, CDR2 YYNGEE. V lost 7 bases to trimming and J lost 1 base; unmatched junction nucleotides: 4. For the CDR3, the DNA is TGTGCCAGCCCCCACAGGGGGTCCTACGAGCAGTACTTC. Translating gives CASPHRGSYEQYF.